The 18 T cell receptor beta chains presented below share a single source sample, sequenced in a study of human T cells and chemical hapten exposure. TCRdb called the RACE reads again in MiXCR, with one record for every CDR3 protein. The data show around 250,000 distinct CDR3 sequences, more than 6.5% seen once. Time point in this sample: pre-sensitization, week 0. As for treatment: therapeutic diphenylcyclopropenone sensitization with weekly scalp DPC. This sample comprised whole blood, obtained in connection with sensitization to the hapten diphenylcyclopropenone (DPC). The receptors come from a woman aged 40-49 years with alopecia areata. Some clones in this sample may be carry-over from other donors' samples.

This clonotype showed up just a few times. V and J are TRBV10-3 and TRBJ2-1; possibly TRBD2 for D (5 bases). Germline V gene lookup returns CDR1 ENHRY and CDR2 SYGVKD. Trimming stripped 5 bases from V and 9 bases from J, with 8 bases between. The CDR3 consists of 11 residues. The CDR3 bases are TGTGCCATCAGTACTAGTGTTGAGCAGTTCTTC. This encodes CAISTSVEQFF.

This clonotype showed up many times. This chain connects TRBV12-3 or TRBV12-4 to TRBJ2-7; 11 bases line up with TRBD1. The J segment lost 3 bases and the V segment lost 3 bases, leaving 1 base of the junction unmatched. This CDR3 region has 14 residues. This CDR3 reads CASSLGTGGYEQYF. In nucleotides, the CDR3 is TGTGCCAGCAGTTTGGGGACAGGGGGCTACGAGCAGTACTTC.

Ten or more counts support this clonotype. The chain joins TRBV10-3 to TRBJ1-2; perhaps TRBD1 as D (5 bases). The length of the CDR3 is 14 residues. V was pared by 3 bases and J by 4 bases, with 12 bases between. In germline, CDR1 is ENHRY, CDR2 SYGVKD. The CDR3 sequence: CAISEVDMAYGYTF. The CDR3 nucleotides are TGTGCCATCAGTGAAGTGGACATGGCCTATGGCTACACCTTC.

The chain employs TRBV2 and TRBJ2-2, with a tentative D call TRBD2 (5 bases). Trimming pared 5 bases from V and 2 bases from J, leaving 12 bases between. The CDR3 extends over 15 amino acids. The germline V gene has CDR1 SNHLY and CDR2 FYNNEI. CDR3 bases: TGTGCCAGCAGTTACAAGCGGCCAAACACCGGGGAGCTGTTTTTT. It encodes CASSYKRPNTGELFF.

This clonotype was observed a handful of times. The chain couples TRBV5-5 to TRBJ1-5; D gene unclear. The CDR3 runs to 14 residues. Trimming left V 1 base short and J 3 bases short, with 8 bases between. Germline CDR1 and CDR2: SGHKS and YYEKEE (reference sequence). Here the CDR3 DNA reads TGTGCCAGCAGCTTGCTGTCGATCAATCAGCCCCAGCATTTT. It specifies CASSLLSINQPQHF. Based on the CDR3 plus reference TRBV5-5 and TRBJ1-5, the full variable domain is DAGVTQSPTHLIKTRGQQVTLRCSPISGHKSVSWYQQVLGQGPQFIFQYYEKEERGRGNFPDRFSARQFPNYSSELNVNALLLGDSALYLCASSLLSINQPQHFGDGTRLSIL.

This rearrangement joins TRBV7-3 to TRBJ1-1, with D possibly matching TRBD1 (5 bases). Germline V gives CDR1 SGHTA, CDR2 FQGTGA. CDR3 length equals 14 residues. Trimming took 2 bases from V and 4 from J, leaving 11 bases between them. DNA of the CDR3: TGTGCCAGCAGCTTATACGCAGGGATCACTGAAGCTTTCTTT. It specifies CASSLYAGITEAFF.

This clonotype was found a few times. CDR3 sequence reads: CASSGSVAGGWFF. CDR3 sequence (DNA): TGCGCCAGCAGCGGCTCCGTGGCGGGAGGTTGGTTCTTC. The chain carries TRBV5-1 and TRBJ2-1, with 8 bases identical to TRBD2. With 4 bases clipped from V and 15 bases from J, the junction kept 12 bases outside the gene matches. CDR1 and CDR2 from the germline V gene are SGHRS and YFSETQ. CDR3 size: 13 residues. Full variable domain (rest looked up from reference TRBV5-1 and TRBJ2-1): KAGVTQTPRYLIKTRGQQVTLSCSPISGHRSVSWYQQTPGQGLQFLFEYFSETQRNKGNFPGRFSGRQFSNSRSEMNVSTLELGDSALYLCASSGSVAGGWFFGPGTRLTVL.

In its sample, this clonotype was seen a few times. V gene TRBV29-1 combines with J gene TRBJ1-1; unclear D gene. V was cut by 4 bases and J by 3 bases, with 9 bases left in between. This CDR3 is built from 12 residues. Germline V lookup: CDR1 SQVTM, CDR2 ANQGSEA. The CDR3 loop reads CSVGTFDTEAFF. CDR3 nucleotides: TGCAGCGTTGGGACGTTCGACACTGAAGCTTTCTTT. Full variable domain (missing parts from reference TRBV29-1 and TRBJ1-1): SAVISQKPSRDICQRGTSLTIQCQVDSQVTMMFWYRQQPGQSLTLIATANQGSEATYESGFVIDKFPISRPNLTFSTLTVSNMSPEDSSIYLCSVGTFDTEAFFGQGTRLTVV.

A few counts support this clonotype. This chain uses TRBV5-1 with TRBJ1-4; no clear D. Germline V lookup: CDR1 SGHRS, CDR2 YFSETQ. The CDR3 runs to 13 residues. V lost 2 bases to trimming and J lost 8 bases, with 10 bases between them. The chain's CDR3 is CASSFRPAEKLFF. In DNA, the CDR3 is TGCGCCAGCAGCTTTAGGCCGGCCGAAAAACTGTTTTTT.

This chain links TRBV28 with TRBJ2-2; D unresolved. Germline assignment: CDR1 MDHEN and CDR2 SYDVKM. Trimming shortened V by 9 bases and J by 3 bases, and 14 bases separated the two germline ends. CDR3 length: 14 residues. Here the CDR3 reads CASGQASYTGELFF. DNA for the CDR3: TGTGCCAGTGGGCAGGCGTCATACACCGGGGAGCTGTTTTTT.

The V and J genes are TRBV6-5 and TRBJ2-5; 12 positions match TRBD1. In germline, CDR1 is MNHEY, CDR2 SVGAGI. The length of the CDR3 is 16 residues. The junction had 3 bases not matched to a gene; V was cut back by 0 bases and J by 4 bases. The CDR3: CASSYSGTGGRETQYF. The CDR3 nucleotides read TGTGCCAGCAGTTACTCCGGGACAGGGGGCAGAGAGACCCAGTACTTC.

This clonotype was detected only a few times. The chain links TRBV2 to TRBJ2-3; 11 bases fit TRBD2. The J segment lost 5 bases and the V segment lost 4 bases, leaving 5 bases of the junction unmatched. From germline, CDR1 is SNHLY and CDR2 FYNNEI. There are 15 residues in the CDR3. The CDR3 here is CASSVGLAGGDTQYF. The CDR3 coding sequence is TGTGCCAGCAGTGTAGGGCTAGCGGGAGGAGATACGCAGTATTTT.

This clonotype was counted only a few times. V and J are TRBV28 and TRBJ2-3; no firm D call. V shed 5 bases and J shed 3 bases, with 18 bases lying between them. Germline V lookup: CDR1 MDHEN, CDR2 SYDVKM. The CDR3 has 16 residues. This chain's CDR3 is CASSPPAHPGTDTQYF. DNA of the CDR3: TGTGCCAGCAGTCCGCCTGCTCACCCCGGGACAGATACGCAGTATTTT.

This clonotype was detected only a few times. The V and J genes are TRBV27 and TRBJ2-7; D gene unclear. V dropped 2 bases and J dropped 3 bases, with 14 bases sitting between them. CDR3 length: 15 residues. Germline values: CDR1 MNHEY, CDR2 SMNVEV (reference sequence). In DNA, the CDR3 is TGTGCCAGCAGTTTAAGACTTAATCCCCACTACGAGCAGTACTTC. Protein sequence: CASSLRLNPHYEQYF.

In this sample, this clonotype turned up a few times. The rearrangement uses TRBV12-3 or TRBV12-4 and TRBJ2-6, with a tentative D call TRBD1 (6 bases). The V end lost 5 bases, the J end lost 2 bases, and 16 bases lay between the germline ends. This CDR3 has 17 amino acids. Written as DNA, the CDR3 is TGTGCCAGCAGTACGGGACAAGGGACGGCTGGGGCCAACGTCCTGACTTTC. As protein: CASSTGQGTAGANVLTF.

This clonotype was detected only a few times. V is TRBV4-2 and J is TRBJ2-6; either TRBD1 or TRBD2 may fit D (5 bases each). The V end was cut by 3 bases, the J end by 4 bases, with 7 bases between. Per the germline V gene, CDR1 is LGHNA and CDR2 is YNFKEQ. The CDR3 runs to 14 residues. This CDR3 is CASSHGDGANVLTF. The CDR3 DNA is TGTGCCAGCAGCCACGGGGACGGGGCCAACGTCCTGACTTTC.

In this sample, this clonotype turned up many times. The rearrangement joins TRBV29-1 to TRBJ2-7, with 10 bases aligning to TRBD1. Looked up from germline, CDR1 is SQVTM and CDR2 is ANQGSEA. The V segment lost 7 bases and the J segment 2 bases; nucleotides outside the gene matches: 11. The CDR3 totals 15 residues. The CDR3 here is CSAMGQGNRPYEQYF. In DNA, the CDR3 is TGCAGCGCTATGGGACAGGGGAATAGGCCCTACGAGCAGTACTTC.

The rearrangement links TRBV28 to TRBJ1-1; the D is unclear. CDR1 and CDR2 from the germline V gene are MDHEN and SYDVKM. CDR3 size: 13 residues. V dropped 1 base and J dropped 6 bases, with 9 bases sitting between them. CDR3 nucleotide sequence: TGTGCCAGCAGTTTATATAGTAGGGCTGAAGCTTTCTTT. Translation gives CASSLYSRAEAFF. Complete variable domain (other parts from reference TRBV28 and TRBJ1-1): DVKVTQSSRYLVKRTGEKVFLECVQDMDHENMFWYRQDPGLGLRLIYFSYDVKMKEKGDIPEGYSVSREKKERFSLILESASTNQTSMYLCASSLYSRAEAFFGQGTRLTVV.